Each of the 24 T cell receptor beta chains below was sequenced from the same sample in a study of a mutant IDH1 vaccine in newly diagnosed glioma. Generated by immunoSEQ multiplex PCR, the TCRdb table keeps only in-frame clones and is missing some. The top ten clones hold around 4.6% of a sample with 56,000 or so clones, over 75% of them seen once. Time point given: week 47, end of study. Each dose of the vaccine consisted of 300 ug of mutant IDH1 20-mer peptide, with topical imiquimod. Antigens of these TCRs are unknown. The sample consisted of PBMCs, taken from a glioma patient whose treatment included an IDH1 peptide vaccine. The receptors here all came from a woman in her 40s with glioma. Some clones in this sample may be carry-over from other donors' samples.

The chain links TRBV10-3 to TRBJ1-1; D is possibly TRBD1 (5 bases). V was shortened by 6 bases and J by 4 bases, with 12 bases between the two germline ends. The germline V gene encodes CDR1 ENHRY and CDR2 SYGVKD. The CDR3 is made up of 13 amino acids. CDR3 in amino acids: CAIRGRLGTEAFF. CDR3 nucleotides: TGTGCCATCAGGGGACGGTTGGGCACTGAAGCTTTCTTT.

This clone was recorded a few times. CDR3 sequence (DNA): TGTGCCAGCAGCTTGAATGGGGGCGTAGGCACTGAAGCTTTCTTT. This sequence encodes CASSLNGGVGTEAFF. V gene TRBV5-4 combines with J gene TRBJ1-1, with D possibly TRBD1 on 6 matching bases. Germline loops: CDR1 SGHNT, CDR2 YYREEE (reference sequence). The CDR3 contains 15 residues. Trimming took 1 base from V and 4 from J, leaving 14 bases between them.

The chain is built from TRBV6-5 and TRBJ2-4; the match to TRBD1 covers 8 bases. V lost 4 bases, J lost 0 bases, and 5 bases stayed unmatched. Germline loops: CDR1 MNHEY, CDR2 SVGAGI. The CDR3 contains 16 residues. In DNA form, the CDR3 reads TGTGCCAGCAGTTTACGACAGGGGCTAGCCAAAAACATTCAGTACTTC. Protein product: CASSLRQGLAKNIQYF.

The genes are TRBV29-1 and TRBJ1-2, with TRBD1 matching 7 bases. Germline assignment: CDR1 SQVTM and CDR2 ANQGSEA. V was clipped by 6 bases and J by 8 bases; unmatched bases: 9. The CDR3 covers 12 residues. The CDR3 region is CSVLTGEGGYTF. The CDR3 coding sequence is TGCAGCGTGTTAACAGGGGAGGGCGGCTACACCTTC.

This clone has just one count. The CDR3 sequence: CSGRTGGPGELFF. The CDR3 DNA reads TGCAGCGGCCGGACAGGGGGCCCCGGGGAGCTGTTTTTT. The chain couples TRBV29-1 to TRBJ2-2; TRBD1 matches 11 bases. Looked up from germline, CDR1 is SQVTM and CDR2 is ANQGSEA. CDR3 length equals 13 residues. V shed 7 bases, J shed 6 bases, and the junction held 4 bases outside the gene matches.

The chain carries TRBV7-2 and TRBJ2-7; 8 bases line up with TRBD1. The V gene's germline CDR1 is SGHTA and CDR2 FQGNSA. This CDR3 is 16 amino acids long. V lost 1 base, J lost 0 bases, and 5 bases stayed unmatched. CDR3 bases: TGTGCCAGCAGCTTAGGGGGGACAGGCTTCTCCTACGAGCAGTACTTC. Translated: CASSLGGTGFSYEQYF.

V and J are TRBV30 and TRBJ2-2; 9 bases are shared with TRBD2. The CDR3 covers 16 residues. V gave up 0 bases and J gave up 5 bases; unmatched junction bases: 7. Germline V gene sequence: CDR1 GTSNPN, CDR2 SVGIG (reference sequence). CDR3 protein: CAWSVLGLAGTGELFF. The CDR3 DNA reads TGTGCCTGGAGTGTACTGGGGCTAGCGGGAACCGGGGAGCTGTTTTTT. Full variable domain (rest looked up from reference TRBV30 and TRBJ2-2): SQTIHQWPATLVQPVGSPLSLECTVEGTSNPNLYWYRQAAGRGLQLLFYSVGIGQISSEVPQNLSASRPQDRQFILSSKKLLLSDSGFYLCAWSVLGLAGTGELFFGEGSRLTVL.

The chain combines TRBV10-3 with TRBJ1-5; no definite D call. Germline loops: CDR1 ENHRY, CDR2 SYGVKD. The CDR3 covers 13 residues. Trimming cost V 5 bases and J 4 bases, with 9 bases left between them. The CDR3 DNA is TGTGCCATCAGTACGGGAGGGAATCAGCCCCAGCATTTT. Translated, it gives CAISTGGNQPQHF.

A few counts support this clone. The chain joins TRBV25-1 to TRBJ2-3, with TRBD1 matching 9 bases. V trimming: 4 bases; J trimming: 3 bases; junction bases outside the gene matches: 2. Germline CDR1 MGHDK, CDR2 SYGVNS. The CDR3 has 14 residues. The CDR3 coding sequence is TGTGCCAGCAGTGCGGACAGGGGAACAGATACGCAGTATTTT. Protein: CASSADRGTDTQYF.

The V and J genes are TRBV27 and TRBJ2-7; D call uncertain. The CDR3 is 13 amino acids. CDR1 MNHEY and CDR2 SMNVEV come from the germline V gene (reference sequence). V gave up 1 base and J gave up 7 bases, with 11 bases separating them. CDR3 sequence reads: CASSLWRTREQYF. The CDR3 DNA reads TGTGCCAGCAGTTTATGGCGGACCCGGGAGCAGTACTTC.

This chain connects TRBV2 to TRBJ1-2, with 7 nucleotides matching TRBD1. The V segment lost 3 bases and the J segment 5 bases; nucleotides outside the gene matches: 15. Germline V CDR1 and CDR2: SNHLY, FYNNEI. This CDR3 region has 17 residues. The CDR3 reads CASSEFPPGTAGYGYTF. CDR3 sequence (DNA): TGTGCCAGCAGTGAGTTCCCACCCGGGACAGCGGGGTATGGCTACACCTTC. Drawing the rest from reference TRBV2 and TRBJ1-2, the complete variable domain is EPEVTQTPSHQVTQMGQEVILRCVPISNHLYFYWYRQILGQKVEFLVSFYNNEISEKSEIFDDQFSVERPDGSNFTLKIRSTKLEDSAMYFCASSEFPPGTAGYGYTFGSGTRLTVV.

The chain is built from TRBV4-3 and TRBJ2-5; D call uncertain. The germline V gene encodes CDR1 LGHNA and CDR2 YSLEER. The length of the CDR3 is 13 residues. V was trimmed by 0 bases and J by 2 bases, leaving 4 bases between them. The CDR3 DNA follows: TGCGCCAGCAGCCAAGAACAACAAGAGACCCAGTACTTC. Translation: CASSQEQQETQYF.

A remark on this clone: Germline is not matched at one junction end, which may reflect a read error. V usage is TRBV19 and J usage is TRBJ2-1, with TRBD1 matching 8 bases. The CDR3 is 15 amino acids. Looked up from germline, CDR1 is LNHDA and CDR2 is SQIVND (reference sequence). The CDR3 DNA sequence: TGTGCCAGTACCTCTAGAGACAGGGGTTACACTGAGCAGTTCTTC. Protein sequence: CASTSRDRGYTEQFF.

The rearrangement uses TRBV27 and TRBJ1-6; the D gene is possibly TRBD1 (5 bases). V lost 1 base and J 6 bases, leaving 13 bases between the germline ends. Germline V gene sequence: CDR1 MNHEY, CDR2 SMNVEV (reference sequence). CDR3 length: 16 amino acids. The CDR3 loop reads CASSLLGVPRNSPLHF. The CDR3 bases are TGTGCCAGCAGTTTATTAGGGGTACCTCGTAATTCACCCCTCCACTTT.

The genes are TRBV19 and TRBJ2-3; unclear D gene. The length of the CDR3 is 13 residues. CDR1 LNHDA and CDR2 SQIVND come from the germline V gene (reference sequence). Trimming stripped 0 bases from V and 4 bases from J, with 5 bases between. The CDR3 protein is CASSIDNADTQYF. As DNA, the CDR3 is TGTGCCAGTAGTATAGATAACGCAGATACGCAGTATTTT.

The sample holds a few counts of this clone. This rearrangement joins TRBV9 to TRBJ1-6, with D possibly TRBD1 on 6 matching bases. This CDR3 contains 14 residues. Per germline, CDR1 SGDLS and CDR2 YYNGEE. V lost 4 bases and J 7 bases, leaving 12 bases between the germline ends. CDR3 protein: CASSRGGGNSPLHF. The CDR3 region has the DNA TGTGCCAGCAGCCGAGGGGGGGGAAATTCACCCCTCCACTTT.

J is TRBJ2-1 and V is TRBV6-1; D gene unclear. Trimming removed 6 bases from V and 3 bases from J, with 9 bases in between. Germline V lookup: CDR1 MNHNS, CDR2 SASEGT. The CDR3 covers 13 residues. The CDR3, as DNA: TGTGCCAGCAGCGCGGTGAGCTACAATGAGCAGTTCTTC. This translates into CASSAVSYNEQFF.

The chain links TRBV27 to TRBJ1-1; 7 bases line up with TRBD1. V lost 6 bases to trimming and J lost 1 base; unmatched junction nucleotides: 5. This CDR3 comprises 14 residues. Germline assignment: CDR1 MNHEY and CDR2 SMNVEV (reference sequence). The CDR3 coding sequence is TGTGCCAGCAGCTACGGACAGGCGAACACTGAAGCTTTCTTT. It specifies CASSYGQANTEAFF.

The sample holds a few counts of this clone. The gene calls are TRBV7-2 and TRBJ2-7; 8 bases fit TRBD1. CDR1 and CDR2 from the germline V gene are SGHTA and FQGNSA. V lost 5 bases, J lost 7 bases, and 13 bases stayed unmatched. The CDR3 has 15 residues. DNA for the CDR3: TGTGCCAGCAGCCACCTCCGGGACAGGCAGCGGGAGCAGTACTTC. As protein: CASSHLRDRQREQYF.

V and J are TRBV29-1 and TRBJ1-6, with D possibly TRBD1 on 5 matching bases. CDR1 and CDR2 (germline): SQVTM, ANQGSEA. With 4 bases removed from V and 7 bases from J, the gap between germline ends came to 11 bases. CDR3 length equals 13 residues. The CDR3 is CSVGEGANSPLHF. The DNA for the CDR3 is TGCAGCGTTGGCGAAGGGGCGAATTCACCCCTCCACTTT.

The V gene is TRBV5-1, the J gene TRBJ2-2; TRBD2 matches 14 bases. This CDR3 region has 20 residues. J lost 3 bases, V lost 4 bases, and 14 bases had no gene match. CDR1 is SGHRS and CDR2 is YFSETQ in the germline V gene. CDR3 in DNA: TGCGCCAGCAGCGCCGGCGTGGGACTAGCGGGGGTTCTCGACACCGGGGAGCTGTTTTTT. It is translated as CASSAGVGLAGVLDTGELFF. Full variable domain (rest looked up from reference TRBV5-1 and TRBJ2-2): KAGVTQTPRYLIKTRGQQVTLSCSPISGHRSVSWYQQTPGQGLQFLFEYFSETQRNKGNFPGRFSGRQFSNSRSEMNVSTLELGDSALYLCASSAGVGLAGVLDTGELFFGEGSRLTVL.

V usage is TRBV5-1 and J usage is TRBJ1-4; 7 positions agree with TRBD1. CDR3 length equals 16 residues. V shed 4 bases, J shed 5 bases, and the junction held 11 bases outside the gene matches. The germline V gene has CDR1 SGHRS and CDR2 YFSETQ. The CDR3 bases are TGCGCCAGCAGCCCTTTGACAGGGACTCCCAATGAAAAACTGTTTTTT. This sequence encodes CASSPLTGTPNEKLFF. Drawing the rest from reference TRBV5-1 and TRBJ1-4, the complete variable domain is KAGVTQTPRYLIKTRGQQVTLSCSPISGHRSVSWYQQTPGQGLQFLFEYFSETQRNKGNFPGRFSGRQFSNSRSEMNVSTLELGDSALYLCASSPLTGTPNEKLFFGSGTQLSVL.

The V call is TRBV29-1, the J call TRBJ1-1; D possibly corresponds to TRBD1 (6 bases). The CDR3 has 14 residues. The germline CDR1 and CDR2 sequences are SQVTM and ANQGSEA. Trimming took off 6 bases at V and 10 bases at J, with 24 bases between the two ends. In DNA form, the CDR3 reads TGCAGCGTCCAGGAGGGGGGAAACCCAAATGGAGCTTTCTTT. Translating it yields CSVQEGGNPNGAFF.

A few counts support this clone. The V and J genes are TRBV2 and TRBJ1-6; 8 bases are a match to TRBD1. After removal of 8 bases from V and 7 bases from J, the junction contained 10 bases not matched to a gene. Per the germline V gene, CDR1 is SNHLY and CDR2 is FYNNEI. The CDR3 is made up of 15 amino acids. The CDR3 is CASRPGGSTNSPLHF. CDR3 nucleotides: TGTGCCAGCCGGCCAGGGGGCAGTACAAATTCACCCCTCCACTTT.